This T cell receptor beta chain comes out of a study of blood T cell repertoires in COVID-19 (dated by TCRdb to the early 2020s). Regarding the research as a whole: Samples covering the acute and convalescent phases of COVID-19 were provided by collaborators in the United States, Italy and Spain. The samples were drawn from the first 160 participants of the ongoing ImmuneRACE study and from 950 to 1,500 subjects provided by 6 global collaborators. The dataset comprised deeply sampled blood TCRbeta repertoires from subjects exposed to, actively infected with, or recovered from COVID-19. Where HLA class I and class II types were available, the types were taken from metadata supplied by the sample provider, not from assay-based typing. A de-identified subject ID, COVID-19 status, age in years and sex were almost always included in the sample metadata. The material from the prospective study consisted of cDNA or gDNA derived from T cells, B-cell-depleted T cells, or PBMCs. The repertoires were made available in a free public database intended to serve as a resource for research on the immune response to SARS-CoV-2. Beyond this particular receptor, the publication reports: Clinical and demographic metadata were provided uncurated, with the amount varying by source and participant.

As concerns this clone: Its antigen remains unidentified. With a much larger clone just one base away, this may be a read error. Other DNA sequences in the same sample also yield this CDR3.

V loses 0 bases of germline sequence and J loses 2 bases, and the interval between the two ends is 7 bases. The CDR3, from cysteine to phenylalanine, totals 14 residues. Only the CDR3 DNA is retained, 42 bases long and in frame from the first base. The germline V gene (reference sequence) supplies CDR1 MNHEY and CDR2 SMNVEV. TCRbeta CDR3 regions were amplified from genomic DNA by means of the immunoSEQ Assay, a bias-controlled multiplex PCR. Concerning the study's data processing: The number of nucleated cells in each sample was estimated from the amplification of reference gene primers within the assay. To quantify the absolute abundance of each unique TCRbeta CDR3 rearrangement, sequence reads were collapsed and filtered. For each sample, productive Simpson clonality was calculated by taking the square root of Simpson's diversity index across productive rearrangements. TCRdb retrieved this table from immuneACCESS and kept in-frame rearrangements only. Not all clones are present; in checked studies, unresolved V genes account for under half, and no reason is known for the remainder. V, J and clone size reflect that table, while D and trimming were determined from the DNA. The sample contains 200,000 or so clones, about 88% of them found a single time. Jointly, the top ten make up roughly 2.8% of the sample.

Participants in the prospective study were enrolled through a virtual design, were aged roughly 18 to 100 years, and lived in approximately 25 United States geographic areas. In the prospective study, cohorts were assigned on the basis of participant-reported clinical history obtained from a screening survey and a study questionnaire. Recovered participants in ImmuneRACE Cohort 3 were defined as having two consecutive negative NP/OP PCR tests, clearance from a healthcare professional, or resolution of symptoms. Each participant in the prospective study had whole blood, serum and a nasopharyngeal or oropharyngeal swab collected by mobile phlebotomists. Additional blood draws and questionnaires over an approximately 2-month period could optionally be provided by prospective study participants. Before DNA extraction, blood samples from the prospective study were shipped at room temperature or frozen.

The rearranged chain carries TRBV27 and TRBJ1-2; the D gene is unclear. The clonotype was recovered from a woman aged 25 to 39 who had recovered from COVID-19. Sequenced input: PBMCs or T cells enriched from blood (not recorded which). The CDR3 region reads CASSLSRRNYGYTF. The base sequence is TGTGCCAGCAGTTTATCGAGGAGAAACTATGGCTACACCTTC.